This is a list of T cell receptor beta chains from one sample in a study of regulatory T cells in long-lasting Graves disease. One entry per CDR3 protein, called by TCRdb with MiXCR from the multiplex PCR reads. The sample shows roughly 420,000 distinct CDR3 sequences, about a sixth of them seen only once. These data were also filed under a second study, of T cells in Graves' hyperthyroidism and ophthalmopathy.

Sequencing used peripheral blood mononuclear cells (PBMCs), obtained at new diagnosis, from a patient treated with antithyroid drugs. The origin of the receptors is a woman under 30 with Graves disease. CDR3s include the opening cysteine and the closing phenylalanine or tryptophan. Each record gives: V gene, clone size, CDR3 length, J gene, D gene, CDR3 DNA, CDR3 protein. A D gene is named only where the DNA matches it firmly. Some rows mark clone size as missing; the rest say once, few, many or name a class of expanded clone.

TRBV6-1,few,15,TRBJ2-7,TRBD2,TGTGCCAGCAGTATGACTAGCGGGAGTTGGTACGAGCAGTACTTC,CASSMTSGSWYEQYF
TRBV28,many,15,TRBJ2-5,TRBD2,TGTGCCAGCAGTTGGGAACTAGCGGGGCAAGAGACCCAGTACTTC,CASSWELAGQETQYF
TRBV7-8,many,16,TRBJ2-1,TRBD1,TGTGCCAGCAGCCCGTCAGGGGGTGAGGGATACAATGAGCAGTTCTTC,CASSPSGGEGYNEQFF
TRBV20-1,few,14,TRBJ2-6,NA,TGCAGTGCCCGTCGGGGTTCTGGGGCCAACGTCCTGACTTTC,CSARRGSGANVLTF
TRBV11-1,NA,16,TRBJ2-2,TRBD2,TGTGCCAGCAGCTTACCTAGCGGGAGGGACACCGGGGAGCTGTTTTTT,CASSLPSGRDTGELFF
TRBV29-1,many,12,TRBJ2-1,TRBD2,TGCAGCGTTGAGGGACTAGGCGATGAGCAGTTCTTC,CSVEGLGDEQFF
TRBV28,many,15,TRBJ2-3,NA,TGTGCCAGCAGTTTCCAATCGGGGGGCACAGATACGCAGTATTTT,CASSFQSGGTDTQYF
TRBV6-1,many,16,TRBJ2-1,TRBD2,TGTGCCAGCAGTGAGCCACTAGCGGGAGATGGGGTTGAGCAGTTCTTC,CASSEPLAGDGVEQFF
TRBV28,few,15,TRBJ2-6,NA,TGTGCCAGCAGCGCCACAGGGTTTGGGGCCAACGTCCTGACTTTC,CASSATGFGANVLTF
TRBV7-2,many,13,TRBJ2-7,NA,TGTGCCAGCAGCTTAGTGGTGGGGCGGGAGCAGTACTTC,CASSLVVGREQYF
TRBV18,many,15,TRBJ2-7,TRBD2,TGTGCCAGCAGTCCTTCGACTAGCGGGAGTTACGAGCAGTACTTC,CASSPSTSGSYEQYF
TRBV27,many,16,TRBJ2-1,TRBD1,TGTGCCAGCAGTCGGGGACAGGCCCTTAAGAACAATGAGCAGTTCTTC,CASSRGQALKNNEQFF
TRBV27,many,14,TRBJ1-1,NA,TGTGCCAGCGGATACAGGGACGGGGACACTGAAGCTTTCTTT,CASGYRDGDTEAFF
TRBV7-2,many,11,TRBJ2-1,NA,TGTGCCAGCAGCCTCTTTGATGAGCAGTTCTTC,CASSLFDEQFF
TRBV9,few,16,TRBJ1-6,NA,TGTGCCAGCAGCGTAGGCCCGGGACGGGAGAATTCACCCCTCCACTTT,CASSVGPGRENSPLHF
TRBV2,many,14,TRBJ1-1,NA,TGTGCCAGCAGACAAGGACACCCGAACACTGAAGCTTTCTTT,CASRQGHPNTEAFF
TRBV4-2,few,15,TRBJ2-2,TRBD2,TGTGCCAGCAGGGTTAGCGGGAGCGTTGGCGGGGAGCTGTTTTTT,CASRVSGSVGGELFF
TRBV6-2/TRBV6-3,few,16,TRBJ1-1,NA,TGTGCCAGCAGAGCTCGAGGCCGAAGAAGTAGTACTGAAGCTTTCTTT,CASRARGRRSSTEAFF
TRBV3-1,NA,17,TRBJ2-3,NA,TGTGCCAGCAGCCAAGATAGGGTAGGACGGACCACAGATACGCAGTATTTT,CASSQDRVGRTTDTQYF
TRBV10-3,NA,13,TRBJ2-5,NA,TGTGCCACCCACAGCCGGGGCGAAGAGACCCAGTACTTC,CATHSRGEETQYF
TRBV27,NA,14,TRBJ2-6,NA,TGTGCCAGCAGTTCAAGGGGTGGGGCCAACGTCCTGACTTTC,CASSSRGGANVLTF
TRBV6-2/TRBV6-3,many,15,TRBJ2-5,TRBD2,TGTGCCAGCAGTTACGGGATAGCGGGAGGAGAGACCCAGTACTTC,CASSYGIAGGETQYF
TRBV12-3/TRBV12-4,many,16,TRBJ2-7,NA,TGTGCCAGCAGTTTATCCGGGACGATGGGATTACGCGGGCAGTACTTC,CASSLSGTMGLRGQYF
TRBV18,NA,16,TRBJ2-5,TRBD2,TGTGCCAGCTCACCAGGGACTAGCGGGAGCTACGAGACCCAGTACTTC,CASSPGTSGSYETQYF
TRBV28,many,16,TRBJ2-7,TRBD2,TGTGCCAGCAGCCCCTCTGGACTAGCGGGAATCTACGAGCAGTACTTC,CASSPSGLAGIYEQYF
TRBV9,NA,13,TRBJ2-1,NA,TGTGCCAGCAGCGTAGCTGTCTTGAATGAGCAGTTCTTC,CASSVAVLNEQFF
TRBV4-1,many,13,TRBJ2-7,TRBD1,TGCGCCAGCAGCCAGACAGGGGGCCACGAGCAGTACTTC,CASSQTGGHEQYF
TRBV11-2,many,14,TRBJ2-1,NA,TGTGCCAGCAGCTTAGAAAGAGGGGGAATTGAGCAGTTCTTC,CASSLERGGIEQFF
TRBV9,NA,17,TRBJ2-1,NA,TGTGCCAGCAGCGTGGAGGCCCCCGGGACTCTACCCAATGAGCAGTTCTTC,CASSVEAPGTLPNEQFF
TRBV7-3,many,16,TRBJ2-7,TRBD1,TGTGCCAGCAGCTTAAGGTCCCGGGACAGACCCTACGAGCAGTACTTC,CASSLRSRDRPYEQYF
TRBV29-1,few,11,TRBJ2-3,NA,TGCAGCGTTGAGAGGGAGGATACGCAGTATTTT,CSVEREDTQYF
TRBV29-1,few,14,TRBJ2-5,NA,TGCAGCGTTGACACAGCATGGGATCAAGAGACCCAGTACTTC,CSVDTAWDQETQYF
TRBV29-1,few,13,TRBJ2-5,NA,TGCAGCGCCCGATCGGGGCGGCTAGAGACCCAGTACTTC,CSARSGRLETQYF
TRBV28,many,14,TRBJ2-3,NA,TGTGCCAGCCGACCCCAGACAGAGGGAGATACGCAGTATTTT,CASRPQTEGDTQYF
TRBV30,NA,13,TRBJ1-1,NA,TGTGCCTGGAGTGTACGGCGAGACACTGAAGCTCTCTTT,CAWSVRRDTEALF
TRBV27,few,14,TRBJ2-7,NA,TGTGCCAGCAGTTTTGGCCCCCGCGGCTCAGAGCAGTACTTC,CASSFGPRGSEQYF
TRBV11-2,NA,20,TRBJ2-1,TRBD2,TGTGCCAGCAGCTCGAGACTAGCGGGAGAGTGGAGGATCTCCGACACTGAGCAGTTCTTC,CASSSRLAGEWRISDTEQFF
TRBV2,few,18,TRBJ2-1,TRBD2,TGTGCCAGCAGTGACGGTCTTTTGGTGCGGCTAGCGGGCTATGAGCAGTTCTTC,CASSDGLLVRLAGYEQFF
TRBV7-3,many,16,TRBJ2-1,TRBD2,TGTGCCAGCAGCCGAGCGGGAGGGCCGTGGTACAATGAGCAGTTCTTC,CASSRAGGPWYNEQFF
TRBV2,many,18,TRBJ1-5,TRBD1,TGTGCCAGCAGTAAAACCTTAGACAGGGTCGTTGGGGATCAGCCCCAGCATTTT,CASSKTLDRVVGDQPQHF
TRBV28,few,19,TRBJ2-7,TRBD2,TGTGCCAGCAGTTTAGTGGGGGGAGGGCTAGCGGGAGGTAACTACGAGCAGTACTTC,CASSLVGGGLAGGNYEQYF
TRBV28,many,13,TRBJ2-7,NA,TGTGCCAGCAGTTTATCGCGGGGGGACAGTCCGAACTTC,CASSLSRGDSPNF
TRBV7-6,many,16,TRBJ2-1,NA,TGTGCCAGCAGCTTTGGTCGTGATCGTTCGTACAATGAGCAGTTCTTC,CASSFGRDRSYNEQFF
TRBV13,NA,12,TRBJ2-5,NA,TGTGCCAGCAGCTTAAGGGACGCGACCCAGTACTTC,CASSLRDATQYF
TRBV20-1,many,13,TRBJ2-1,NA,TGCAGTGCTAGGGGGAGAACCTACAATGAGCAGTTCTTC,CSARGRTYNEQFF
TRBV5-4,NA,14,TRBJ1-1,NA,TGTGCCAGCAGATCGGGACATCTGAACACTGAAGCTTTCTTT,CASRSGHLNTEAFF
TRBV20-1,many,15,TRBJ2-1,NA,TGCAGTGCTAGAGATTCCGCTAGGGCTTACAATGAGCAGTTCTTC,CSARDSARAYNEQFF
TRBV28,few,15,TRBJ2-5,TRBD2,TGTGCCACCCAAACGGGGGGGACTTTCCAAGAGACCCAGTACTTC,CATQTGGTFQETQYF
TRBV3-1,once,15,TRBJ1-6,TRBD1,TGTGCCAGCAAAATGAAGGGACAGGGTAATTCACCCCTCCACTTT,CASKMKGQGNSPLHF
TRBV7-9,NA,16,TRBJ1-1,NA,TGTGCCAGCAGCTTTCGGACGGGGGAACTGAACACTGAAGCTTTCTTT,CASSFRTGELNTEAFF
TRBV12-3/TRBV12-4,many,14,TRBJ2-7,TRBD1,TGTGCCAGCACCCCCTGGGACAGACTTTACGAGCAGTACTTC,CASTPWDRLYEQYF
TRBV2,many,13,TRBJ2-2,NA,TGTGCCAGCAGTGAAGCTAGACCCGGGGAGCTGTTTTTT,CASSEARPGELFF
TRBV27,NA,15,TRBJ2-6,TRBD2,TGTGCCAGCAGGCAGGCGGGAGCTGGGGCCAACGTCCTGACTTTC,CASRQAGAGANVLTF
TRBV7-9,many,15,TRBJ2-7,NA,TGTGCCAGCAGCTTAGCGGGGACCTCGATGTACGAGCAGTACTTC,CASSLAGTSMYEQYF
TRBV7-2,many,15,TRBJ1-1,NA,TGTGCCAGCAGCTTAGTAGCAGACAGTGGCACTGAAGCTTTCTTT,CASSLVADSGTEAFF
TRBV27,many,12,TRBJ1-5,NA,TGTGCCAGCAGTTCCACAGGTCAGCCCCAGCATTTT,CASSSTGQPQHF
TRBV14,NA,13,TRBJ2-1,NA,TGTGCCAGCAGCCTGCTAGGCGATAGTGAGCAGTTCTTC,CASSLLGDSEQFF
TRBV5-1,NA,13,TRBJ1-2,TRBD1,TGCGCCAGCAGCGACTCGACAGGGGAAGGCTACACCTTC,CASSDSTGEGYTF